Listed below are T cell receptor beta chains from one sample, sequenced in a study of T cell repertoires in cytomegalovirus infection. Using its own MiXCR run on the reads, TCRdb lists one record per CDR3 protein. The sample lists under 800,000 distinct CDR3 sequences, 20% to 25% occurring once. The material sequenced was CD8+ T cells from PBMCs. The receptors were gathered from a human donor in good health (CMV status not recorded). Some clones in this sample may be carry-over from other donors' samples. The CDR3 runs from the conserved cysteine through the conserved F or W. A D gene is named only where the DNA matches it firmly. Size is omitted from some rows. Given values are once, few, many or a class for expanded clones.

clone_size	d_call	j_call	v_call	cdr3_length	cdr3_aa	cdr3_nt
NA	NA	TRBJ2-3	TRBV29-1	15	CSVEDRGRDTDTQYF	TGCAGCGTTGAAGATCGAGGCAGGGATACAGATACGCAGTATTTT
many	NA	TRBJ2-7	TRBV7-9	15	CASSSRGGSPYEQYF	TGTGCCAGCAGCTCCAGGGGGGGGAGCCCCTACGAGCAGTACTTC
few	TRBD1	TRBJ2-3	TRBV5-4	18	CASSVGTAQKPPTDTQYF	TGTGCCAGCAGCGTCGGGACAGCCCAGAAACCACCCACAGATACGCAGTATTTT
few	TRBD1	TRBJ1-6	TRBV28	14	CASSLDRENSPLHF	TGTGCCAGCAGCCTTGACAGGGAAAATTCACCCCTCCACTTT
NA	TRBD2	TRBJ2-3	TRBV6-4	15	CTSSSLAGGTDTQYF	TGTACCAGCAGTTCCTTGGCGGGGGGCACAGATACGCAGTATTTT
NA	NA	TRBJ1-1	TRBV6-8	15	CASSLGSWGNTEAFF	TGTGCCAGCAGTTTGGGTTCGTGGGGGAACACTGAAGCTTTCTTT
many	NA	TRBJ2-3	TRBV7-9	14	CASSSRQKGDTQYF	TGTGCCAGCAGCTCGCGTCAAAAGGGAGATACGCAGTATTTT
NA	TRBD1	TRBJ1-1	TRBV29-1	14	CSIWGGQANTEAFF	TGCAGCATTTGGGGGGGACAGGCGAACACTGAAGCTTTCTTT
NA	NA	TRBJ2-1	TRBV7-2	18	CASSSSLGLGGPYNEQFF	TGTGCCAGCAGCTCGTCCTTAGGATTGGGGGGGCCATACAATGAGCAGTTCTTC
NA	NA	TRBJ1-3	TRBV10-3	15	CAISETGAGGNTIYF	TGTGCCATCAGTGAGACCGGGGCTGGAGGGAACACCATATATTTT
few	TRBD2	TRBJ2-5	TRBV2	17	CASTRASGGTYQETQYF	TGTGCCAGCACTAGGGCTAGCGGGGGAACGTACCAAGAGACCCAGTACTTC
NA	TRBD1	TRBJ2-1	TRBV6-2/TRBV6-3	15	CASLSGDRGYNEQFF	TGTGCCAGTCTTTCCGGGGACAGGGGTTACAATGAGCAGTTCTTC
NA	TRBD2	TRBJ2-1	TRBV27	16	CAGSFGLAVPYNEQFF	TGTGCCGGCAGTTTTGGACTAGCGGTTCCCTACAATGAGCAGTTCTTC
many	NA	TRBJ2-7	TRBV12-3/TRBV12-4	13	CASSPQGRNEQYF	TGTGCCAGCAGTCCCCAGGGGAGGAACGAGCAGTACTTC
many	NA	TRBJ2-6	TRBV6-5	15	CASGRSLSGANVLTF	TGTGCCAGCGGCAGGTCACTCTCTGGGGCCAACGTCCTGACTTTC
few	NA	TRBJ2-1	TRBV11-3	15	CASSAAGRGYNEQFF	TGTGCCAGCTCGGCCGCGGGGAGAGGATACAATGAGCAGTTCTTC
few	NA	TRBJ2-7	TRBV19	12	CASSLQGHEQYF	TGTGCCAGTTCCCTACAGGGCCACGAGCAGTACTTC
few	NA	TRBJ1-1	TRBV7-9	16	CASSFLVSLNHTEAFF	TGTGCCAGCAGCTTTTTGGTCTCCCTTAATCACACTGAAGCTTTCTTT
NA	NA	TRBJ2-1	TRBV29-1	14	CSVELDYLYNEQFF	TGCAGCGTTGAACTGGATTACCTTTACAATGAGCAGTTCTTC
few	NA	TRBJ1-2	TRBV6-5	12	CASSRSSLGYTF	TGTGCCAGCAGCCGCAGTTCCCTTGGCTACACCTTC
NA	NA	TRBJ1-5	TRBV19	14	CASSPTFSNQPQHF	TGTGCCAGTAGTCCGACTTTTTCAAATCAGCCCCAGCATTTT
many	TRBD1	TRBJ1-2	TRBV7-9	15	CASSSGGRVLLGYTF	TGTGCCAGCAGCTCAGGGGGCAGGGTTCTCCTTGGCTACACCTTC
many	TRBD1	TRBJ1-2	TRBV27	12	CASSLGQGVYTF	TGTGCCAGCAGTCTCGGACAGGGGGTCTACACCTTC
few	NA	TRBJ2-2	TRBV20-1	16	CSAKYLHGSRTGELFF	TGCAGTGCTAAGTACCTTCACGGCAGCCGGACCGGGGAGCTGTTTTTT
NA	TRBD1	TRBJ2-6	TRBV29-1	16	CSVTGTGLSGANVLTF	TGCAGCGTTACCGGGACAGGGCTCTCTGGGGCCAACGTCCTGACTTTC
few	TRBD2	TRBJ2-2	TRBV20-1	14	CSAGGTSSPGELFF	TGCAGTGCAGGGGGGACTAGCTCTCCCGGGGAGCTGTTTTTT
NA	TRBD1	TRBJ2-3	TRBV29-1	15	CSVDRGSSSTDTQYF	TGCAGCGTAGACAGGGGAAGTTCAAGCACAGATACGCAGTATTTT
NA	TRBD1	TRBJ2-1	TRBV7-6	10	CASGLPTGGF	TGTGCCAGCGGCTTACCGACAGGGGGCTTC
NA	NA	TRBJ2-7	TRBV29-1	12	CSVVTRGYEQYF	TGCAGCGTTGTGACCCGGGGCTACGAGCAGTACTTC
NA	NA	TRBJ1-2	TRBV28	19	CASSFHQGKELGSNYGYTF	TGTGCCAGCAGTTTCCACCAGGGGAAAGAACTGGGATCCAACTATGGCTACACCTTC
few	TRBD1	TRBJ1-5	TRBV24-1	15	CATSDPDRGPQPQHF	TGTGCCACCAGTGACCCTGACAGGGGCCCTCAGCCCCAGCATTTT
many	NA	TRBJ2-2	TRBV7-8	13	CASSPTVTGELFF	TGTGCCAGCAGCCCAACAGTTACCGGGGAGCTGTTTTTT
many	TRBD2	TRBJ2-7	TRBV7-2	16	CASSPEAGGLNGEQYF	TGTGCCAGCAGCCCGGAAGCGGGGGGGCTTAACGGCGAGCAGTACTTC
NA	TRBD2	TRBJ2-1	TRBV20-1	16	CSARGPGLQRYNEQFF	TGCAGTGCTAGAGGCCCGGGACTACAACGCTACAATGAGCAGTTCTTC
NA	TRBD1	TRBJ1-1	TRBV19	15	CASSSGDRGYTEAFF	TGTGCCAGTAGTAGTGGGGACAGGGGGTACACTGAAGCTTTCTTT
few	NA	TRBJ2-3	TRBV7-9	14	CASSFSSRPDTQYF	TGTGCCAGCAGCTTTTCATCTAGACCAGATACGCAGTATTTT
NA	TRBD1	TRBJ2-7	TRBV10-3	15	CAISGRDRGSREQYF	TGTGCCATCAGTGGCCGGGACAGGGGGAGTCGCGAGCAGTACTTC
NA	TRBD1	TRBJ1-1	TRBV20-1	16	CSAIRQGALVAYEAFF	TGCAGTGCTATCAGACAGGGGGCTTTGGTTGCATATGAAGCTTTCTTT
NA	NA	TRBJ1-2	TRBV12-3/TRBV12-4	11	CASSLYGDYTF	TGTGCCAGCAGTTTATATGGGGACTACACCTTC
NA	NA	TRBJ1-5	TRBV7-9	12	CASSSWVEPQHF	TGTGCCAGCAGCTCGTGGGTTGAGCCCCAGCATTTT
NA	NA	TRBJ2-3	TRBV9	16	CASSTEGKRPRDTQYF	TGTGCCAGCAGCACCGAGGGAAAGCGGCCCCGGGATACGCAGTATTTT
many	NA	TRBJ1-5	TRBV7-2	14	CASSLVDSNQPQHF	TGTGCCAGCAGCTTAGTTGACAGCAATCAGCCCCAGCATTTT
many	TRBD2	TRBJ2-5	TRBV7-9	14	CASVPRGGLETQYF	TGTGCCAGCGTTCCCCGGGGGGGATTAGAGACCCAGTACTTC
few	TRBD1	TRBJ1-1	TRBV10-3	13	CAIMRQGDTEAFF	TGTGCCATCATGAGACAGGGGGACACTGAAGCTTTCTTT
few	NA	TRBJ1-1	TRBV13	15	CASSSLLTGNTEAFF	TGTGCCAGCAGCTCGTTACTTACAGGGAACACTGAAGCTTTCTTT
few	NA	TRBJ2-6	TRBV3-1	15	CASSPEDSGANVLTF	TGTGCCAGCAGCCCCGAAGACTCTGGGGCCAACGTCCTGACTTTC
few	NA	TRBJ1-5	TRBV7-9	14	CASSFGGFGQPQHF	TGTGCCAGCAGCTTCGGGGGTTTTGGTCAGCCCCAGCATTTT
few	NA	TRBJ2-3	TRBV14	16	CASSPVGGTYTDTQYF	TGTGCCAGCAGTCCCGTTGGGGGGACTTACACAGATACGCAGTATTTT
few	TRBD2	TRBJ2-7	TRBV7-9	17	CASSSPQGGGGSYEQYF	TGTGCCAGCAGCTCCCCCCAAGGTGGCGGGGGCTCCTACGAGCAGTACTTC
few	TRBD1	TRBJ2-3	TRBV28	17	CASSQGTDRGLLDTQYF	TGTGCCAGCAGTCAAGGGACGGACAGGGGGCTGTTAGATACGCAGTATTTT
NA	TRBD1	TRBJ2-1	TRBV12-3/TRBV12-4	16	CASRPSGGDRYNEQFF	TGTGCCAGCAGACCTAGTGGTGGGGACAGGTACAATGAGCAGTTCTTC
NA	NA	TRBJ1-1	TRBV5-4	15	CASSHHRAGSTEAFF	TGTGCCAGCAGCCATCACCGGGCGGGGAGCACTGAAGCTTTCTTT
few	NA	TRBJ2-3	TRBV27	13	CASFGQGTDTQYF	TGTGCCAGCTTCGGGCAGGGGACAGATACGCAGTATTTT
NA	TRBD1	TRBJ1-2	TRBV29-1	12	CSALTGGYGYTF	TGCAGCGCCTTGACAGGGGGCTATGGCTACACCTTC
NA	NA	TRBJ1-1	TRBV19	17	CASSTAGPLNLDTEAFF	TGTGCCAGTAGTACAGCGGGACCCTTGAACCTGGACACTGAAGCTTTCTTT